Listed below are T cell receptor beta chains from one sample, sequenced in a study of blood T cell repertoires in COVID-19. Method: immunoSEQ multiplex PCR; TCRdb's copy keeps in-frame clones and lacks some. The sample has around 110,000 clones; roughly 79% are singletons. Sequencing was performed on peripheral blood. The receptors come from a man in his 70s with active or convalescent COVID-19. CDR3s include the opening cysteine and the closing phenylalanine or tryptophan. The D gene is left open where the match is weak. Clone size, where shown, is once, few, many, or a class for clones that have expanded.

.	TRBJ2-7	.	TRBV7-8	CASSTHAGQSYEQYF	TGTGCCAGCAGCACCCACGCCGGACAGTCCTACGAGCAGTACTTC
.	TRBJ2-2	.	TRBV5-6	CASSLGFRVNTGELFF	TGTGCCAGCAGCTTAGGGTTCAGGGTTAACACCGGGGAGCTGTTTTTT
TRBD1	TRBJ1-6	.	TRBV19	CASTIGDRVNSPLHF	TGTGCCAGTACCATCGGGGACAGGGTTAATTCACCCCTCCACTTT
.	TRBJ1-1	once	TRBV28	CASSYSLGAGNTEAFF	TGTGCCAGCAGCTATTCCCTGGGGGCCGGGAACACTGAAGCTTTCTTT
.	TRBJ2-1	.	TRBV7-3	CASSNTRVNNEQFF	TGTGCCAGCAGCAACACTAGGGTCAACAATGAGCAGTTCTTC
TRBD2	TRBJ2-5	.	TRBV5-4	CASSWGGETQYF	TGTGCCAGCAGCTGGGGGGGAGAGACCCAGTACTTC
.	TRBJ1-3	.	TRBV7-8	CASSLEGRSSGNTIYF	TGTGCCAGCAGCTTAGAAGGGAGATCCTCTGGAAACACCATATATTTT
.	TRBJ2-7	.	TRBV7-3	CASSPGWYNEQYF	TGTGCCAGCAGCCCCGGGTGGTATAACGAGCAGTACTTC
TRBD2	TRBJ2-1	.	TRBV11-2	CASSLLSSGSYNEQFF	TGTGCCAGCAGTCTCCTAAGTAGCGGGTCCTACAATGAGCAGTTCTTC
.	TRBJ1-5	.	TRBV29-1	CSGGNYGQPQHF	TGCAGCGGAGGAAACTACGGTCAGCCCCAGCATTTT
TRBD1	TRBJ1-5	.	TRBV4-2	CASSQTGTGNQPQHF	TGTGCCAGCAGCCAAACAGGGACAGGTAATCAGCCCCAGCATTTT
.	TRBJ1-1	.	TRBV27	CASRPSGGASTEAFF	TGTGCCAGCAGGCCCTCGGGGGGCGCATCCACTGAAGCTTTCTTT
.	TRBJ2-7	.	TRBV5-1	CASSLGATTHYEQYF	TGCGCCAGCAGCTTGGGGGCCACGACCCATTACGAGCAGTACTTC
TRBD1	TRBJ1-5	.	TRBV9	CASKLRGTALGSNQPQHF	TGTGCCAGCAAGCTTAGGGGGACAGCACTTGGGAGCAATCAGCCCCAGCATTTT
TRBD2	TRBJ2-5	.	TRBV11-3	CASSLEKAGVGETQYF	TGTGCCAGCAGCTTAGAGAAAGCGGGAGTGGGCGAGACCCAGTACTTC
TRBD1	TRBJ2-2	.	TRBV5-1	CASSPGQGAHGELFF	TGCGCCAGCAGCCCGGGACAGGGGGCGCACGGGGAGCTGTTTTTT
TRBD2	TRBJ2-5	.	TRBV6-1	CASSDGLAGAGAETQYF	TGTGCCAGCAGTGACGGGCTAGCGGGAGCCGGTGCGGAGACCCAGTACTTC
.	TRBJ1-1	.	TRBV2	CASSVEGITEAFF	TGTGCCAGCAGTGTGGAGGGGATCACTGAAGCTTTCTTT
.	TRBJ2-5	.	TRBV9	CASSGTDKETQYF	TGTGCCAGCAGCGGGACAGACAAAGAGACCCAGTACTTC
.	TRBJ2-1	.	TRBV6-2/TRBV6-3	CASSYGGISYNEQFF	TGTGCCAGCAGTTACGGGGGGATCTCCTACAATGAGCAGTTCTTC
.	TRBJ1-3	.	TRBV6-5	CASSYSLGSGNTIYF	TGTGCCAGCAGTTACTCGCTCGGGTCCGGAAACACCATATATTTT
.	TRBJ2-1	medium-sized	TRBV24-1	CATSGGTQSEQFF	TGTGCCACCAGTGGGGGGACACAAAGTGAGCAGTTCTTC
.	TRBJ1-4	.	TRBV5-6	CASSLGAGQNEKLFF	TGTGCCAGCAGTTTAGGCGCAGGGCAGAATGAAAAACTGTTTTTT
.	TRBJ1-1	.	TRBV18	CASSHGGGAYTEAFF	TGTGCCAGCTCCCACGGGGGGGGCGCTTACACTGAAGCTTTCTTT
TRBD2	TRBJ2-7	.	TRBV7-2	CASSLVAGQAYEQYF	TGTGCCAGCAGCTTAGTAGCGGGGCAAGCCTACGAGCAGTACTTC
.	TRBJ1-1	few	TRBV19	CASSDSPSTEAFF	TGTGCCAGTAGTGACAGCCCGAGCACTGAAGCTTTCTTT
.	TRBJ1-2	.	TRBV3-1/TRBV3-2	CASSLLDSPYGYTF	TGTGCCAGCAGCCTCTTGGACAGCCCTTATGGCTACACCTTC
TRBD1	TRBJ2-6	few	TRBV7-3	CASSLWARGSSGANVLTF	TGTGCCAGCAGCTTATGGGCCAGGGGGTCTTCTGGGGCCAACGTCCTGACTTTC
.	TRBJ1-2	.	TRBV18	CASSPGSNYGYTF	TGTGCCAGCTCACCAGGTAGTAACTATGGCTACACCTTC
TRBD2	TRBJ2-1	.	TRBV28	CASSPGGRGGREQFF	TGTGCCAGCAGTCCCGGCGGGAGAGGAGGTCGTGAGCAGTTCTTC
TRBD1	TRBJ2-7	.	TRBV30	CAWNRRTGTASSYEQYF	TGTGCCTGGAATAGAAGAACCGGGACAGCGAGCTCCTACGAGCAGTACTTC
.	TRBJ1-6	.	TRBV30	CAWRTGIFYSPLHF	TGTGCCTGGAGAACAGGAATTTTTTATTCACCCCTCCACTTT
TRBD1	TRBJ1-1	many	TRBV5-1	CASSKGQANTEAFF	TGCGCCAGCAGCAAAGGACAGGCTAACACTGAAGCTTTCTTT
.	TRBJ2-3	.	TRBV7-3	CASSFSGGSDTQYF	TGTGCCAGCAGCTTTAGCGGAGGGTCGGATACGCAGTATTTT
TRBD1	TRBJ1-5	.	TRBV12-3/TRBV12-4	CASSLGGGQPQHF	TGTGCCAGCAGTTTAGGAGGGGGCCAGCCCCAGCATTTT
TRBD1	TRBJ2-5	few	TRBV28	CASRGDRAFEETQYF	TGTGCCAGCAGGGGGGACAGGGCTTTTGAAGAGACCCAGTACTTC
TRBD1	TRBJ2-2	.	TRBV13	CASNRDRVAGELFF	TGTGCCAGCAACCGGGACAGGGTCGCCGGGGAGCTGTTTTTT
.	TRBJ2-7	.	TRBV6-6	CASSYSSGIVYEQYF	TGTGCCAGCAGTTACTCGTCGGGGATAGTCTACGAGCAGTACTTC
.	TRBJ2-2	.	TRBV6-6	CASSSTTGTGELFF	TGTGCCAGCAGTTCTACGACAGGCACCGGGGAGCTGTTTTTT
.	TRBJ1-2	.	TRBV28	CASSLGGGHYGYTF	TGTGCCAGCAGTTTGGGGGGGGGACACTATGGCTACACCTTC
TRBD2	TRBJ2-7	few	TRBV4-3	CASSQDTLAGADYEQYF	TGCGCCAGCAGCCAAGATACACTAGCGGGAGCCGACTACGAGCAGTACTTC
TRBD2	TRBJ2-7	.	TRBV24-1	CATSDEIGGAFYF	TGTGCCACCAGTGATGAAATCGGGGGGGCATTCTACTTC
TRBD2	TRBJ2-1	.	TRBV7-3	CASSPGAGGYYNEQFF	TGTGCCAGCAGTCCAGGAGCGGGAGGGTATTACAATGAGCAGTTCTTC
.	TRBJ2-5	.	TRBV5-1	CASSPTRETQYF	TGCGCCAGCAGCCCCACCCGGGAGACCCAGTACTTC
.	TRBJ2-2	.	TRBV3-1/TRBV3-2	CASSQGQDTRELFF	TGTGCCAGCAGCCAAGGGCAGGACACTCGGGAGCTGTTTTTT
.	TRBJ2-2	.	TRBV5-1	CASKKGDTGELFF	TGCGCCAGCAAGAAAGGGGACACCGGGGAGCTGTTTTTT
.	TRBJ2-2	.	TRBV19	CASSQKRGSGELFF	TGTGCCAGTAGCCAGAAGAGGGGGTCCGGGGAGCTGTTTTTT
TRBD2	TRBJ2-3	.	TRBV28	CASRTRLREGPDTQYF	TGTGCCAGCAGAACCCGTCTGCGGGAGGGCCCAGATACGCAGTATTTT
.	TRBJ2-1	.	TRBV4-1	CASSQIVGASYNEQFF	TGCGCCAGCAGCCAAATAGTGGGAGCCTCTTACAATGAGCAGTTCTTC
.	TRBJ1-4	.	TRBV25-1	CASSAPGDIEKLFF	TGTGCCAGCAGTGCTCCGGGTGATATAGAAAAACTGTTTTTT
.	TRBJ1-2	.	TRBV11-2	CASSRSQYYGYTF	TGTGCCAGCAGCAGAAGTCAGTACTATGGCTACACCTTC
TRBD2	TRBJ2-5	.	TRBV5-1	CASSLGAGGGQETQYF	TGCGCCAGCAGTCTCGGAGCGGGAGGGGGGCAAGAGACCCAGTACTTC
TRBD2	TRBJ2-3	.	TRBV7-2	CASSWRPTSGGGDTQYF	TGTGCCAGCAGCTGGCGGCCGACTAGCGGGGGGGGAGATACGCAGTATTTT
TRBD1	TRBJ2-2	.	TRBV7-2	CASSLFGQGNTGELFF	TGTGCCAGCAGCTTATTCGGACAGGGTAACACCGGGGAGCTGTTTTTT
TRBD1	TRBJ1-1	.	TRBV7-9	CASSLTRPTGETEAFF	TGTGCCAGCAGCTTAACCAGACCGACAGGGGAAACTGAAGCTTTCTTT